These 14 T cell receptor beta chains were all obtained from the same sample, sequenced in a study of T cell responses to AZD1222 COVID-19 vaccine. Produced via immunoSEQ multiplex PCR; TCRdb's table is partial and in-frame only. Here the sample spans about 160,000 clones, over 80% being singletons. The starting material was peripheral blood, obtained on day 0 of AZD1222 vaccination. The receptor source for this set is an adult in good health.

The genes are TRBV19 and TRBJ1-1; 7 positions match TRBD1. J lost 0 bases, V lost 3 bases, and 7 bases had no gene match. This CDR3 spans 16 amino acids. CDR1 is LNHDA and CDR2 is SQIVND in the germline V gene (reference sequence). CDR3 residues: CASSMAAGGMNTEAFF. As DNA, the CDR3 is TGTGCCAGTAGTATGGCGGCAGGGGGAATGAACACTGAAGCTTTCTTT. Full variable domain (rest looked up from reference TRBV19 and TRBJ1-1): DGGITQSPKYLFRKEGQNVTLSCEQNLNHDAMYWYRQDPGQGLRLIYYSQIVNDFQKGDIAEGYSVSREKKESFPLTVTSAQKNPTAFYLCASSMAAGGMNTEAFFGQGTRLTVV.

The chain employs TRBV3-1 (or the pseudogene TRBV3-2) and TRBJ2-7; D is unclear. The CDR3 is 12 residues long. Trimming pared 0 bases from V and 10 bases from J, leaving 10 bases between. Germline V lookup: CDR1 LGHDT, CDR2 YNNKEL (reference sequence). The CDR3 nucleotides are TGTGCCAGCAGCCAAGATAAAGGGTCTCAGTACTTC. It yields the protein CASSQDKGSQYF.

CDR3 in DNA: TGTGCCAGCAGCTTACGAAGGGCGGGACCATCAGATACGCAGTATTTT. Its translation: CASSLRRAGPSDTQYF. The genes are TRBV11-2 and TRBJ2-3; D is perhaps TRBD2 (6 bases). V shed 2 bases and J shed 4 bases, with 16 bases lying between them. The CDR3 length is 16 residues. From germline, CDR1 is SGHAT and CDR2 FQNNGV.

CDR3 region: CASSYTGGYTEAFF. Here the CDR3 DNA reads TGTGCCAGCAGCTACACAGGGGGCTACACTGAAGCTTTCTTT. The chain is built from TRBV7-2 and TRBJ1-1, with TRBD1 matching over 9 bases. Trimming took 4 bases from V and 3 from J; bases not matched to a gene: 3. The CDR3 is made up of 14 amino acids. Germline-derived CDR1 and CDR2 are SGHTA and FQGNSA.

This clone was recorded once. V is TRBV19 and J is TRBJ2-1; TRBD2 matches at 9 bases. The CDR3 sequence is 17 residues long. Trimming at V came to 2 bases and at J to 8 bases, leaving 13 bases not matched to a gene. Germline lookup yields CDR1 LNHDA and CDR2 SQIVND (reference sequence). As DNA, the CDR3 is TGTGCCAGTAGTATAACAATGGGACTAGCCTCCGGGCATGAGCAGTTCTTC. Encoded protein: CASSITMGLASGHEQFF.

The chain couples TRBV19 to TRBJ2-3, with TRBD2 identical over 9 bases. Germline-derived CDR1 and CDR2 are LNHDA and SQIVND (reference sequence). The CDR3 length is 16 residues. The V and J ends lost 3 bases and 4 bases, in that order; junction bases with no gene match: 8. The CDR3 sequence: CASSMTVAGAADTQYF. CDR3 sequence (DNA): TGTGCCAGTAGTATGACCGTAGCGGGAGCAGCAGATACGCAGTATTTT.

The V and J genes are TRBV29-1 and TRBJ2-1, with 10 bases that match TRBD1. The CDR3 has 15 residues. Trimming took 5 bases from V and 5 from J; bases not matched to a gene: 9. CDR1 SQVTM and CDR2 ANQGSEA come from the germline V gene. In nucleotides, the CDR3 is TGCAGCGTTCTCCTCCGGGACAGGGGCCACAATGAGCAGTTCTTC. Its translation: CSVLLRDRGHNEQFF.

The rearrangement joins TRBV6-2 or TRBV6-3 to TRBJ1-2; the match to TRBD1 covers 7 bases. Unmatched junction bases numbered 9, after V lost 6 bases and J lost 2 bases. The germline V gene encodes CDR1 MNHEY and CDR2 SVGEGT. The CDR3 loop spans 15 amino acids. The CDR3 sequence is CASSPTFRGNYGYTF. The DNA for the CDR3 is TGTGCCAGCAGCCCCACCTTCAGGGGGAACTATGGCTACACCTTC.

As regards this clone: A read error may produce the germline difference seen at one junction end. The rearrangement uses TRBV15 and TRBJ1-1, with D unclear. The CDR3 runs to 13 residues. From germline, CDR1 is LNHNV and CDR2 YYDKDF (reference sequence). The CDR3 loop reads CATSRDGALRVLF. In nucleotides, the CDR3 is TGTGCCACCAGCAGAGACGGCGCACTCCGGGTCCTGTTT.

A note on this clone: Other DNA sequences in this specimen translate into the identical CDR3. The chain recombines TRBV30 with TRBJ1-2; 7 bases match TRBD1. Trimming removed 1 base from V and 8 bases from J; junction bases left unmatched: 1. This CDR3 is 11 amino acids long. CDR1 and CDR2 from the germline V gene are GTSNPN and SVGIG (reference sequence). In DNA form, the CDR3 reads TGTGCCTGGAGTGGAGGGGGCGGCTACACCTTC. Translating gives CAWSGGGGYTF.

The rearrangement uses TRBV11-3 and TRBJ1-1, with D perhaps matching TRBD1 (5 bases). Germline lookup yields CDR1 SGHNT and CDR2 YENEEA. The V gene lost 0 bases and the J gene lost 0 bases, with 8 bases spanning the gap. This CDR3 has 15 residues. This CDR3 reads CASSLDQGMNTEAFF. The DNA for the CDR3 is TGTGCCAGCAGCTTAGACCAGGGTATGAACACTGAAGCTTTCTTT.

This clone was observed a single time. This CDR3 reads CASSFFFYEQYF. The CDR3, as DNA: TGTGCCAGCAGTTTCTTCTTCTACGAGCAGTACTTC. The chain joins TRBV28 to TRBJ2-7; D remains unclear. The CDR3 spans 12 residues. Deletions cut 3 bases from V and 3 bases from J, with 6 bases between. Germline V gene lookup returns CDR1 MDHEN and CDR2 SYDVKM.

This chain joins TRBV28 and TRBJ2-7; no definite D call. Looked up from germline, CDR1 is MDHEN and CDR2 is SYDVKM. The CDR3 consists of 10 residues. Between the trimmed V and J ends, which lost 2 bases and 5 bases, there was a span of 1 base. CDR3: CASSLDEQYF. For the CDR3, the DNA is TGTGCCAGCAGTTTAGACGAGCAGTACTTC.

The J gene is TRBJ1-6, the V gene TRBV28, with D perhaps matching TRBD1 (6 bases). The CDR3 consists of 13 residues. Trimming stripped 5 bases from V and 15 bases from J, with 17 bases between. The V gene's germline CDR1 is MDHEN and CDR2 SYDVKM. In DNA form, the CDR3 reads TGTGCCAGCAGTGGATCCGGGGGCAGAGTCCTCCACTTT. Its protein product is CASSGSGGRVLHF.